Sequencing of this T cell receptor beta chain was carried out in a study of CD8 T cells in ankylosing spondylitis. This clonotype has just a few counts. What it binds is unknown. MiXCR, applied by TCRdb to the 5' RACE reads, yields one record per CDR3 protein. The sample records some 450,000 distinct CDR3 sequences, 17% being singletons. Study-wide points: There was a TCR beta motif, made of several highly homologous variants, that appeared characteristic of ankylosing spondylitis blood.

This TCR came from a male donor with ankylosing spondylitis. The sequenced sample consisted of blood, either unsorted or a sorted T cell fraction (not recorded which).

The DNA of the CDR3 is TGTGCCAGCAGTTATCTCCAGGGGGCCAGGGAGACCCAGTACTTC. This encodes CASSYLQGARETQYF. The V call is TRBV6-5, the J call TRBJ2-5; 8 positions match TRBD1. V lost 3 bases, J lost 5 bases, and 8 bases stayed unmatched. This CDR3 contains 15 residues. The V gene's germline CDR1 is MNHEY and CDR2 SVGAGI.